This T cell receptor (beta chain) emerged from a study of blood T cell repertoires in COVID-19. Looking at the study overall: Sources were T cells, B-cell-depleted T cells, or PBMCs; the material itself was cDNA or gDNA.

This clone was seen a single time. The CDR3 has 16 amino acids. V was pared by 2 bases and J by 2 bases, with 13 bases between. CDR1 MGHRA and CDR2 YSYEKL come from the germline V gene. Sequenced by immunoSEQ multiplex PCR; TCRdb stores in-frame clones only, minus some. The top ten clones hold around 18% of a sample with approximately 130,000 clones, about 75% of them seen once. This clonotype was obtained from a man aged 80 or over with acute or convalescent COVID-19. The chain links TRBV4-1 to TRBJ1-5, with D unresolved. Material: peripheral blood. The CDR3 DNA follows: TGCGCCAGCAGCCAATACGAGGTTTCGCGCAATCAGCCCCAGCATTTT. Encoded protein: CASSQYEVSRNQPQHF.